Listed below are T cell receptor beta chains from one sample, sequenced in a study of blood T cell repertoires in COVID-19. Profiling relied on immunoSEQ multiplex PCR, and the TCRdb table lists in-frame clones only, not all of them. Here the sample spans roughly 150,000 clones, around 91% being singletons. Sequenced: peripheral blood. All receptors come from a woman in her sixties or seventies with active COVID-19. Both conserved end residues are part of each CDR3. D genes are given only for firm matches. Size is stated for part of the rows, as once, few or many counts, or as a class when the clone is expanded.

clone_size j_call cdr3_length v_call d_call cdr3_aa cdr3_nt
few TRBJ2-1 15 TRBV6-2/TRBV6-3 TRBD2 CASSPRTSGYNEQFF TGTGCCAGCAGTCCCCGGACTAGCGGTTACAATGAGCAGTTCTTC
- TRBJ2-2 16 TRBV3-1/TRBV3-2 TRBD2 CASSQGAGANTGELFF TGTGCCAGCAGCCAAGGGGCGGGAGCGAACACCGGGGAGCTGTTTTTT
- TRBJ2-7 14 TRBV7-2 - CASSLGVGRYEQYF TGTGCCAGCAGCCTCGGGGTGGGTCGCTACGAGCAGTACTTC
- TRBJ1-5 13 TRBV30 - CAWSVRENQPQHF TGTGCCTGGAGTGTCCGAGAGAATCAGCCCCAGCATTTT
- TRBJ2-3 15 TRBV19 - CASNPGVGGTDTQYF TGTGCCAGTAATCCGGGAGTGGGGGGCACAGATACGCAGTATTTT
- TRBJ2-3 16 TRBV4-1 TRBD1 CASSQVLDRGRDTQYF TGCGCCAGCAGCCAAGTCCTGGACAGGGGGCGCGATACGCAGTATTTT
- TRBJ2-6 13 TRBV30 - CAWSLTPANVLTF TGTGCCTGGAGTTTGACTCCAGCCAACGTCCTGACTTTC
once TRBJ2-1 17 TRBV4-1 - CASSLSPLAQSYNEQFF TGCGCCAGCAGCTTGAGCCCCCTAGCGCAGTCCTACAATGAGCAGTTCTTC
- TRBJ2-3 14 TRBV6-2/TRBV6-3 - CASSLASYTDTQYF TGTGCCAGCAGTCTAGCGTCGTACACAGATACGCAGTATTTT
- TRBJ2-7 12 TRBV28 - CASSTGRSEQYF TGTGCCAGCAGCACTGGGCGATCCGAGCAGTACTTC
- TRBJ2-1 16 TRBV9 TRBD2 CASSTLAGGPFNEQFF TGTGCCAGCAGCACCCTAGCGGGAGGGCCTTTCAATGAGCAGTTCTTC
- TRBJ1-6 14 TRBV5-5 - CASSFQRGNSPLHF TGTGCCAGCAGCTTTCAAAGGGGTAATTCACCCCTCCACTTT
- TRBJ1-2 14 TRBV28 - CASSSFRRDYGYTF TGTGCCAGCAGCAGTTTTCGGCGGGACTATGGCTACACCTTC
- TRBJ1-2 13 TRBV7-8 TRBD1 CASSLRTGGGYTF TGTGCCAGCAGCTTACGGACAGGGGGCGGCTACACCTTC
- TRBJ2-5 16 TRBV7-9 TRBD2 CASSLKYASGKETQYF TGTGCCAGCAGCTTAAAGTACGCTAGCGGGAAAGAGACCCAGTACTTC
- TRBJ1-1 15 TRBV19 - CASSIGGGRATEAFF TGTGCCAGTAGTATAGGGGGCGGGAGGGCCACTGAAGCTTTCTTT
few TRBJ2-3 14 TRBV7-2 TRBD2 CASRAGGDTDTQYF TGTGCCAGCAGAGCGGGAGGGGACACAGATACGCAGTATTTT
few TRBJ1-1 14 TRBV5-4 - CASSLGDIRGEAFF TGTGCCAGCAGCTTGGGGGACATTCGAGGTGAAGCTTTCTTT
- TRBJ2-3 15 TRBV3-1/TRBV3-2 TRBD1 CASSHRTGSTDTQYF TGTGCCAGCAGTCACCGGACAGGCAGCACAGATACGCAGTATTTT
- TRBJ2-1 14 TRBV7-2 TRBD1 CASSLGQGSGEQFF TGTGCCAGCAGCTTGGGACAGGGATCCGGGGAGCAGTTCTTC
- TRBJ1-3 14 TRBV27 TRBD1 CASSQGGTGNTIYF TGTGCCAGCAGTCAAGGGGGCACTGGAAACACCATATATTTT
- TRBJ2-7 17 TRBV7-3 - CASSLQGSVTGNYEQYF TGTGCCAGCAGCTTGCAAGGTAGTGTGACAGGCAACTACGAGCAGTACTTC
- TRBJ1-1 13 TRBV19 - CASSTTHNTEAFF TGTGCCAGTAGTACGACACACAACACTGAAGCTTTCTTT
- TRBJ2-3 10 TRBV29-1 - CSVGVDTQYF TGCAGCGTTGGCGTGGATACGCAGTATTTT
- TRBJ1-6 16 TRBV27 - CASSRGLPPYNSPLHF TGTGCCAGCAGCCGGGGACTGCCTCCTTATAATTCACCCCTCCACTTT
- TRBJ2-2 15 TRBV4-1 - CASNEASSNTGELFF TGCGCCAGCAACGAGGCTAGCAGTAACACCGGGGAGCTGTTTTTT
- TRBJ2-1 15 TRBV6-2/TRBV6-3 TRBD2 CASSTPSGSTNEQFF TGTGCCAGCAGTACCCCTAGCGGGAGTACGAATGAGCAGTTCTTC
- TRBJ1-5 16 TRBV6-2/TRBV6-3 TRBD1 CASSYSSWQGDQPQHF TGTGCCAGCAGTTACTCGAGCTGGCAGGGGGATCAGCCCCAGCATTTT
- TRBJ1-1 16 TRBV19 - CASKLSGQGTNTEAFF TGTGCCAGCAAGCTATCGGGGCAGGGGACGAACACTGAAGCTTTCTTT
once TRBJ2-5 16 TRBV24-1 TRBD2 CATSPGWSRGVETQYF TGTGCCACCAGTCCGGGGTGGAGTCGGGGGGTGGAGACCCAGTACTTC
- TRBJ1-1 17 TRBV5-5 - CASSLVPLSTGFTEAFF TGTGCCAGCAGCTTGGTACCCCTAAGTACGGGATTCACTGAAGCTTTCTTT
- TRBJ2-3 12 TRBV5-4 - CASSLGGVTQYF TGTGCCAGCAGCTTGGGGGGGGTTACGCAGTATTTT
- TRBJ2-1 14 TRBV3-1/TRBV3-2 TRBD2 CASSRTSGYNEQFF TGTGCCAGCAGCCGGACTAGCGGGTACAATGAGCAGTTCTTC
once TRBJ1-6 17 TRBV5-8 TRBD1 CASSPGTGGAVGSPLHF TGTGCCAGCAGCCCCGGGACAGGGGGCGCGGTTGGTTCACCCCTCCACTTT
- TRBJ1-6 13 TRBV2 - CASSAGPNSPLHF TGTGCCAGCAGTGCTGGCCCTAATTCACCCCTCCACTTT
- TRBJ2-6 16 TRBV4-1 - CASSRAGPSGANVLTF TGCGCCAGCAGCCGCGCGGGCCCCTCTGGGGCCAACGTCCTGACTTTC
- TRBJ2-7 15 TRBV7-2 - CASSLRVNLPYEQYF TGTGCCAGCAGCTTACGGGTAAATCTCCCCTACGAGCAGTACTTC
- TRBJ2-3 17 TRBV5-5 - CASSPQLPTGRGDTQYF TGTGCCAGCAGTCCGCAACTACCGACAGGTAGAGGGGATACGCAGTATTTT
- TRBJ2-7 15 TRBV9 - CASSVAAALLYEQYF TGTGCCAGCAGCGTAGCTGCGGCTCTCCTCTACGAGCAGTACTTC
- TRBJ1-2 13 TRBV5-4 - CASSTGYGYGYTF TGTGCCAGCAGTACAGGGTATGGCTATGGCTACACCTTC
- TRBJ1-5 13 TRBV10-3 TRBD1 CATRDRGDQPQHF TGTGCCACGAGGGACAGGGGGGATCAGCCCCAGCATTTT
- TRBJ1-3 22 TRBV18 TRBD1 CASSPQRTGTGGNLDSGNTIYF TGTGCCAGCTCACCGCAGAGGACCGGGACAGGGGGCAATCTGGACTCTGGAAACACCATATATTTT
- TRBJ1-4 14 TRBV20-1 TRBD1 CSASPRTGGEKLFF TGCAGTGCTAGTCCCCGGACAGGAGGAGAAAAACTGTTTTTT
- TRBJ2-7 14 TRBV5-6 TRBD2 CASSVSGSTYEQYF TGTGCCAGCAGCGTTAGCGGGAGCACCTACGAGCAGTACTTC
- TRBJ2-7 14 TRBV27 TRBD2 CASSPSGKAWGQYF TGTGCCAGCAGCCCTAGCGGGAAGGCTTGGGGGCAGTACTTC